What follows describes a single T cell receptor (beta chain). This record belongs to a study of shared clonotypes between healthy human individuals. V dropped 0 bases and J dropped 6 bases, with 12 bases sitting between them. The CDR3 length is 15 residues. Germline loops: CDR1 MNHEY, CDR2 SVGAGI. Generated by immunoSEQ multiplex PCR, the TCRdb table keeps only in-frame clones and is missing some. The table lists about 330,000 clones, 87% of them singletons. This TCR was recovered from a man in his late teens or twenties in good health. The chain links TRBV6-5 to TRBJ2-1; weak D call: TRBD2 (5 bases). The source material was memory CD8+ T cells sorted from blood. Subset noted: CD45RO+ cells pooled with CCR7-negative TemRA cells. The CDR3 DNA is TGTGCCAGCAGTTACTCGTTGGTAGGGAGCAATGAGCAGTTCTTC. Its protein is CASSYSLVGSNEQFF.